These T cell receptor beta chains were read from a single sample in a study of beta chain features in type 1 diabetes. Profiling relied on immunoSEQ multiplex PCR, and the TCRdb table lists in-frame clones only, not all of them. The sample shows about 330,000 clones, roughly 9.6% of them seen only once. Sequencing was done on a sample of naive CD4+ T cells from blood. These TCRs come from a woman under 40 in good health. Each CDR3 is given with its conserved first and last residue. Fields, in order: clone size, J gene, V gene, D gene, CDR3 DNA, CDR3 protein. A D gene is named only where the DNA matches it firmly. Not all rows give a size; the values are once, few, many and, for expanded clones, a class.

few TRBJ2-1 TRBV11-2 TRBD2 TGTGCCAGCAGCCCAGCCCCCAGCGGGAGGGCCACTGAGCAGTTCTTC CASSPAPSGRATEQFF
. TRBJ2-5 TRBV11-2 . TGTGCCAGCAGCTTTCAACTCGGGCAGGGGCGGAATCAGACCCAGTACTTC CASSFQLGQGRNQTQYF
. TRBJ2-1 TRBV30 TRBD2 TGTGCCTGGAGTGTGCTAGCGGGGAACTACAATGAGCAGTTCTTC CAWSVLAGNYNEQFF
. TRBJ2-1 TRBV27 TRBD2 TGTGCCAGCAGTTTAGTCGGACTAGCGGGAGCTTCCTACAATGAGCAGTTCTTC CASSLVGLAGASYNEQFF
. TRBJ2-1 TRBV7-6 . TGTGCCAGCAGCTTAGCGGAAGGGGATGAGCAGTTCTTC CASSLAEGDEQFF
few TRBJ2-1 TRBV2 . TGTGCCAGCAGTGATTTGATGGAGGGAGAAGAGCAGTTCTTC CASSDLMEGEEQFF
few TRBJ1-2 TRBV25-1 . TGTGCCAGCAGTGATGGTAGGAGACCCTATGGCTACACCTTC CASSDGRRPYGYTF
. TRBJ2-1 TRBV9 . TGTGCCAGCAGCCCGACCGCGGGAACCGCGGATGAGCAGTTCTTC CASSPTAGTADEQFF
. TRBJ2-5 TRBV5-4 . TGTGCCAGCAGCTTTGATAGTCCCAGGGCCCAGTACTTC CASSFDSPRAQYF
. TRBJ2-3 TRBV6-4 TRBD2 TGTGCCAGCAGTGCGCTAGCGGGAGGCACAGATACGCAGTATTTT CASSALAGGTDTQYF
few TRBJ2-7 TRBV11-2 TRBD2 TGTGCCAGCAGCTTAGGGCGGGAGGCGGCCTCCTACGAGCAGTACTTC CASSLGREAASYEQYF
. TRBJ2-7 TRBV29-1 TRBD2 TGCAGCGTTGCGGGGACTAGCGGGAGATACGAGCAGTACTTC CSVAGTSGRYEQYF
. TRBJ1-1 TRBV5-1 . TGCGCCAGCAGGCCCAGGGGTGAGGGTGAAGCTTTCTTT CASRPRGEGEAFF
. TRBJ1-5 TRBV7-2 TRBD1 TGTGCCAGCAGCAGGGACAGAGGAAAGGGGCCCCAGCATTTT CASSRDRGKGPQHF
few TRBJ2-3 TRBV9 TRBD2 TGTGCCAGCACCCCTAGCGGGAGGGGGTCAGATACGCAGTATTTT CASTPSGRGSDTQYF
few TRBJ2-7 TRBV29-1 . TGCAGCGTCTTCAGGACGGGGTACGAGCAGTACTTC CSVFRTGYEQYF
. TRBJ2-7 TRBV7-6 TRBD1 TGTGCCAGCAGCTTAATACAGGGGAAAGGGTACGAGCAGTACTTC CASSLIQGKGYEQYF